A selection of T cell receptor beta chains follows, all from one sample in a study of cytomegalovirus exposure and HLA in healthy donors. The method was immunoSEQ multiplex PCR; TCRdb's version includes in-frame clones alone and lacks a portion of them. The listing records over 100,000 clones. Input material: PBMCs. These receptors originate from a man between 18 and 29 years old in good health and CMV-seronegative. Each CDR3 is given with its conserved first and last residue. Each record gives: J gene, V gene, CDR3 protein.

>TRBJ2-3|TRBV5-1
CASRKGVSTDTQYF
>TRBJ1-1|TRBV5-1
CASSLGLGGTEAFF
>TRBJ1-1|TRBV4-3
CASSQDAGVLQSREAEAFF
>TRBJ1-2|TRBV7-2
CASTYQVFSGGYTF
>TRBJ1-1|TRBV5-5
CASSVGRGGAEAFF
>TRBJ1-4|TRBV4-1
CASSQAWTGGIEKLFF
>TRBJ2-1|TRBV15
CATSRDGEQFF
>TRBJ2-1|TRBV28
CASSPIDGHLRVGQFF
>TRBJ2-7|TRBV28
CASSTTGRRNPYEQYF
>TRBJ2-1|TRBV9
CASSATGGKYNEQFF
>TRBJ1-5|TRBV4-2
CASSLEGTGNQPQHF
>TRBJ1-2|TRBV6-5
CASALGLWGVDGYTF
>TRBJ2-7|TRBV2
CASSERDNGYEQYF
>TRBJ1-2|TRBV19
CASSSRSAVGPRGRGYTF
>TRBJ2-3|TRBV7-9
CASSLGRPATDTQYF
>TRBJ2-2|TRBV30
CAWTLAGGKNTGELFF
>TRBJ1-4|TRBV6-5
CASSSSGDGNEKLFF
>TRBJ2-7|TRBV27
CASSPPRGSSYEQYF
>TRBJ1-5|TRBV5-4
CASSDGQGNQPQHF
>TRBJ1-5|TRBV6-1
CASSEGGGYQPQHF
>TRBJ2-5|TRBV7-9
CASSQGSSGSQETQYF
>TRBJ1-2|TRBV29-1
CSVVGQGLGYTF
>TRBJ2-5|TRBV28
CASTPSTPSQETQYF
>TRBJ2-7|TRBV15
CATSRELTGYEQYF
>TRBJ1-2|TRBV28
CASSTRTGSYGYTF
>TRBJ1-2|TRBV25-1
CASSDGGQRNYGYTF